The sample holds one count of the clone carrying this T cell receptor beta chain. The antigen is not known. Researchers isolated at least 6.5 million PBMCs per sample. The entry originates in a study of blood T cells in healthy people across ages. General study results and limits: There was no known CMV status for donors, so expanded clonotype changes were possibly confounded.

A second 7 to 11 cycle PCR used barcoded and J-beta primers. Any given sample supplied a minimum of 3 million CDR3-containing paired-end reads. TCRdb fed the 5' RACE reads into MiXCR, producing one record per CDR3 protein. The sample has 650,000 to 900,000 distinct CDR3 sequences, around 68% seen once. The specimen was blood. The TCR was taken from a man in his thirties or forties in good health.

The CDR3: CASASLVQGYEQYF. DNA of the CDR3: TGTGCCAGCGCTTCTCTCGTACAGGGGTACGAGCAGTACTTC. V usage is TRBV12-3 or TRBV12-4 and J usage is TRBJ2-7, with 7 bases matching TRBD1. The CDR3 loop spans 14 amino acids. Germline trimming cut 8 bases from V and 4 bases from J; bases unmatched to any gene: 11.